This T cell receptor beta chain is drawn from a study of OX40 agonist ivuxolimab in advanced cancers. The overall study: Prior therapy, whether anti-PD-1, anti-PD-L1 or anti-CTLA-4, was allowed, and about 39% had some. Study results and caveats: Low clonal expansion, among the lowest seen, marked partial responders at 0.1-3.0 mg/kg. Average numbers of expanded clones were greater in CD8+ T cells than in CD4+.

Worth noting for this clone: Its cognate antigen is unknown.

This table comes from immunoSEQ multiplex PCR, and its TCRdb copy is limited to in-frame clones, with some not included. The sample holds fewer than 100,000 clones, about nine tenths seen once. The CDR3 is 17 amino acids. Germline CDR1 and CDR2: SGHTS and YDEGEE. Trimming at V came to 0 bases and at J to 7 bases, leaving 11 bases not matched to a gene. This sample comprised CD4+ or CD8+ T cells sorted from blood, obtained in a trial of the OX40 agonist ivuxolimab. The chain has TRBV5-8 and TRBJ2-7, with 12 bases identical to TRBD2. The receptor was isolated from an adult with an advanced solid tumor such as melanoma, head and neck, liver or kidney cancer. CDR3 DNA: TGTGCCAGCAGCTTGGTACTAGCGGGAGGACTATTGGGGGAGCAGTACTTC. This codes for CASSLVLAGGLLGEQYF.